This TCR beta chain was observed in a study of T cells in Graves' hyperthyroidism and ophthalmopathy. The authors deemed Graves' hyperthyroidism stable absent ophthalmopathy progression within 18 months. Diagnoses used clinical symptoms, serum thyroxine and TRAb, thyroid ultrasound and orbital computed tomography. TCR beta CDR3 region amplification was performed from RNA transcripts. An initial round of RT-PCR targeting the TCR CDR3 relied on the HTBI primer set. TCRdb re-called the multiplex PCR reads through MiXCR, storing one row per CDR3 protein. The sample lists roughly 700,000 distinct CDR3 sequences, about a third occurring once. Losses at the gene ends were 0 bases for V and 3 bases for J; bases not matched to a gene: 4. The length of the CDR3 is 15 residues. CDR1 and CDR2 (germline): KGHSH, LQKENI. This clonotype showed up just a few times.

Material for sequencing was blood. This sequence originates from a woman aged 40 to 50 with Graves' hyperthyroidism. The chain carries TRBV18 and TRBJ2-5, with 7 bases lining up with TRBD2. The CDR3 DNA is TGTGCCAGCTCACCACCGTCAGGGAGGGAAGAGACCCAGTACTTC. This gives the protein CASSPPSGREETQYF.